A selection of T cell receptor beta chains follows, all from one sample in a study of OX40 agonist ivuxolimab in advanced cancers. Profiling relied on immunoSEQ multiplex PCR, and the TCRdb table lists in-frame clones only, not all of them. The table shows about 98,000 clones, with around 88% occurring only once. The specimen comprised CD4+ or CD8+ T cells sorted from blood, sampled in a trial of the OX40 agonist ivuxolimab. These receptors were taken from an adult with an advanced solid tumor such as melanoma, head and neck, liver or kidney cancer. The CDR3 runs from the conserved cysteine through the conserved F or W. D genes are given only for firm matches. The size of a clone is reported for some rows only, either as once, few or many, or as a class for expanded clones.

v_call	d_call	j_call	clone_size	cdr3_nt	cdr3_aa
TRBV19	-	TRBJ1-2	-	TGTGCCAGTATCCCCGGGTCCCCGGGCTCTGGCTACACCTTC	CASIPGSPGSGYTF
TRBV12-5	-	TRBJ2-7	-	TGTGCTAGTGGTTTGGCTAGGGGTTACGAGCAGTACTTC	CASGLARGYEQYF
TRBV7-3	-	TRBJ2-7	once	TGTGCCAGCAGCTTAATGGGCAATACCGAGCAGTACTTC	CASSLMGNTEQYF
TRBV6-6	-	TRBJ1-1	-	TGTGCCAGCACAGGGCTAGGAAACACTGAAGCTTTCTTT	CASTGLGNTEAFF
TRBV7-6	TRBD2	TRBJ2-7	-	TGTGCCAGCAGCCTCGCTAGCGGGGGGTCCTACGAGCAGTACTTC	CASSLASGGSYEQYF
TRBV11-2	-	TRBJ1-2	-	TGTGCCAGCAGCCCCGGACCCACTATTACGAGGGGCTACACCTTC	CASSPGPTITRGYTF
TRBV2	-	TRBJ2-2	-	TGTGCCAGCAGCACCGGGACGGCGAACACCGGGGAGCTGTTTTTT	CASSTGTANTGELFF
TRBV7-6	-	TRBJ1-6	-	TGTGCCACCGACTCTACAGGACCCCTCCACTTT	CATDSTGPLHF
TRBV9	-	TRBJ1-2	-	TGTGCCAGCAGCGTAGCTTTTGGGCAGCGTCGCTACACCTTC	CASSVAFGQRRYTF
TRBV29-1	-	TRBJ1-1	few	TGCAGCGTTAAAGAGGGTATGAACACTGAAGCTTTCTTT	CSVKEGMNTEAFF
TRBV7-2	-	TRBJ1-2	-	TGTGCCAGCAGCTTAAGGGGTTCTGGCTACACCTTC	CASSLRGSGYTF
TRBV5-4	-	TRBJ1-1	-	TGTGCCAGCAGCTTGGGGGATCAGAGGAACACTGAAGCTTTCTTT	CASSLGDQRNTEAFF
TRBV7-9	-	TRBJ2-7	few	TGTGCCAGCAGCTTAGGGGGAACAGGGCGCAACGAGCAGTACTTC	CASSLGGTGRNEQYF
TRBV5-1	TRBD2	TRBJ2-3	-	TGCGCCAGCAGCTTGGTGCTAGCGGGGAGCACAGATACGCAGTATTTT	CASSLVLAGSTDTQYF
TRBV2	-	TRBJ1-4	-	TGTGCCAGCAGTGATTTTGGCAGGGTTGAAAAACTGTTTTTT	CASSDFGRVEKLFF
TRBV2	-	TRBJ1-5	-	TGTGCCAGCAGTCGGACAGCCCAATATAGCAATCAGCCCCAGCATTTT	CASSRTAQYSNQPQHF
TRBV4-3	-	TRBJ2-3	-	TGCGCCAGCAGCCAAGTCCGGGACCCACTCACAGATACGCAGTATTTT	CASSQVRDPLTDTQYF
TRBV18	-	TRBJ1-5	few	TGTGCCAGCTCACCCGACAGCCTCGGCAATCAGCCCCAGCATTTT	CASSPDSLGNQPQHF
TRBV15	-	TRBJ1-1	-	TGTGCCACCAGCATCCAGGGTGCCACTGAAGCTTTCTTT	CATSIQGATEAFF
TRBV13	-	TRBJ2-6	-	TGTGCCAGCAGGGAAGGGGGAGTTGGGGCCAACGTCCTGACTTTC	CASREGGVGANVLTF
TRBV5-1	TRBD2	TRBJ2-1	once	TGCGCCAGCAGCCCGGGGGGCTCCTACAATGAGCAGTTCTTC	CASSPGGSYNEQFF
TRBV5-1	-	TRBJ1-1	-	TGCGCCAGCAGCCGTGGCTCCTCCGGCGCTGAAGCTTTCTTT	CASSRGSSGAEAFF
TRBV21-1	-	TRBJ1-2	-	TGTGCCAGCAGCAAGAGGCAGATCGTAGGGTATGGCTACACCTTC	CASSKRQIVGYGYTF
TRBV7-2	TRBD1	TRBJ1-1	-	TGTGCCAGCAGCCGGGACAGACAGGGGGGGAACACTGAAGCTTTCTTT	CASSRDRQGGNTEAFF
TRBV5-4	-	TRBJ1-1	-	TGTGCCAGCAGCTTGGCCCAGAAGGGGAGGGGAACTGAAGCTTTCTTT	CASSLAQKGRGTEAFF
TRBV19	-	TRBJ2-5	-	TGTGCCAGTAGTGCCCGTAGGGCCGGACAAGAGACCCAGTACTTC	CASSARRAGQETQYF
TRBV2	-	TRBJ1-1	-	TGTGCCAGCAGTTTAGCAGTGGTCATGAACACTGAAGCTTTCTTT	CASSLAVVMNTEAFF
TRBV15	-	TRBJ2-2	-	TGTGCCACCAGCAGAGGAGGCGTCGGGGAGCTGTTTTTT	CATSRGGVGELFF
TRBV7-2	-	TRBJ1-2	-	TGTGCCAGCAGCTCTCTCTTCGGGGGCGACTATGGCTACACCTTC	CASSSLFGGDYGYTF
TRBV11-2	-	TRBJ1-5	-	TGTGCCAGCAGCTTACGCCCAGGGTCCAATCAGCCCCAGCATTTT	CASSLRPGSNQPQHF
TRBV6-1	TRBD1	TRBJ1-5	-	TGTGCCAGCAGAGGGACAGGGGGCTTTCAGCCCCAGCATTTT	CASRGTGGFQPQHF
TRBV9	-	TRBJ1-1	few	TGTGCCAGCAGCGTAGCGGGGGGGAGCACTGAAGCTTTCTTT	CASSVAGGSTEAFF
TRBV2	-	TRBJ1-2	-	TGTGCCAGCAGCACCGAGGGAGGGGCGGGGGGCTACACCTTC	CASSTEGGAGGYTF